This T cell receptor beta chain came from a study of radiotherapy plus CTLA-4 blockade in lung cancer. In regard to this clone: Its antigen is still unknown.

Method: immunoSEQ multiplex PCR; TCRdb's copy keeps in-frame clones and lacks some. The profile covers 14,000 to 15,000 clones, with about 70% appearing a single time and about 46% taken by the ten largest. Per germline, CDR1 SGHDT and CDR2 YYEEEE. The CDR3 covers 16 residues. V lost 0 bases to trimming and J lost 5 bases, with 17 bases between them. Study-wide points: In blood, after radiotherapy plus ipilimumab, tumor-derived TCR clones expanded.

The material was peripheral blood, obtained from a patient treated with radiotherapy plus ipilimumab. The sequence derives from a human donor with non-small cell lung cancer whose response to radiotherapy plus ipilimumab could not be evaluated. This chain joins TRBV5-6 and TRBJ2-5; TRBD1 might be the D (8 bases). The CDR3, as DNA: TGTGCCAGCAGCTTGGTCTCTGACAGGGGAGGGGAGACCCAGTACTTC. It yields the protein CASSLVSDRGGETQYF.